What follows are 17 T cell receptor beta chains derived from one specimen sequenced in a study of sequential checkpoint blockade in melanoma. Treatment specified: randomized to nivolumab then ipilimumab (arm A) or the reverse (arm B). The assay was immunoSEQ multiplex PCR, and TCRdb's table has in-frame clones only and misses some. There are 13,000 or so clones in the sample; under 90% occur only once, and approximately 7.8% lies in the top ten. The material was CD8+ T cells sorted from blood (inferred from file names), obtained from a patient given nivolumab and ipilimumab in sequence. The receptors were gathered from a human donor with melanoma.

The chain links TRBV5-6 to TRBJ2-7; 9 bases are a match to TRBD1. CDR1 and CDR2 (germline): SGHDT, YYEEEE. The CDR3 contains 15 residues. V shed 0 bases, J shed 7 bases, and the junction held 8 bases outside the gene matches. For the CDR3, the DNA is TGTGCCAGCAGCTTGGCTACCGGGACAGGGTGGGAGCAGTACTTC. Amino acids: CASSLATGTGWEQYF.

The J gene is TRBJ2-7, the V gene TRBV6-1; D perhaps matches TRBD1 (6 bases). The length of the CDR3 is 13 residues. V was trimmed by 10 bases and J by 4 bases, leaving 17 bases between them. Germline-derived CDR1 and CDR2 are MNHNS and SASEGT. CDR3: CAIQHSQGYEQYF. The CDR3 bases are TGTGCCATCCAGCACTCACAGGGATACGAGCAGTACTTC.

V is TRBV5-6 and J is TRBJ2-7, with 8 bases lining up with TRBD1. The CDR3 consists of 12 residues. Germline CDR1 is SGHDT and CDR2 is YYEEEE. The V and J ends lost 4 bases and 6 bases, in that order; junction bases with no gene match: 3. The CDR3 is CASSGQGIEQYF. CDR3 sequence (DNA): TGTGCCAGCAGCGGACAGGGTATCGAGCAGTACTTC.

The chain links TRBV14 to TRBJ2-7; D possibly corresponds to TRBD2 (7 bases). The CDR3 totals 12 residues. CDR1 and CDR2 (germline): SGHDN, FVKESK. The ends were cut back, 5 bases at V and 9 bases at J, with 14 bases in the middle. CDR3 sequence (DNA): TGTGCCAGCAGCTATTGGGGGGGCGTGCAGTACTTC. Amino acid sequence: CASSYWGGVQYF.

This chain joins TRBV19 and TRBJ2-1, with TRBD2 as a possible D gene (5 bases). CDR1 is LNHDA and CDR2 is SQIVND in the germline V gene (reference sequence). V was pared by 7 bases and J by 2 bases, with 12 bases between. The CDR3 runs 14 residues. The CDR3 is CASTVDLTYNEQFF. In DNA form, the CDR3 reads TGTGCCAGTACGGTGGACTTAACCTACAATGAGCAGTTCTTC.

This sequence joins TRBV19 and TRBJ2-2; 12 positions agree with TRBD2. This CDR3 spans 15 amino acids. Per germline, CDR1 LNHDA and CDR2 SQIVND (reference sequence). The J segment lost 6 bases and the V segment lost 3 bases, leaving 2 bases of the junction unmatched. DNA of the CDR3: TGTGCCAGTAGTATGCTAGCGGGAGGGCCCGGGGAGCTGTTTTTT. The encoded protein is CASSMLAGGPGELFF.

V and J are TRBV19 and TRBJ2-7; no clear D gene. This CDR3 contains 13 residues. Trimming removed 3 bases from V and 0 bases from J, with 6 bases in between. Germline V gene lookup returns CDR1 LNHDA and CDR2 SQIVND (reference sequence). The CDR3 DNA reads TGTGCCAGTAGTATCCCGTACTCCTACGAGCAGTACTTC. It is translated as CASSIPYSYEQYF.

The CDR3 here is CASSLGRLQETQYF. For the CDR3, the DNA is TGTGCCAGCAGTTTGGGGCGCCTACAAGAGACCCAGTACTTC. The chain carries TRBV27 and TRBJ2-5, with a weak D call TRBD1 (5 bases). This CDR3 region has 14 residues. V was shortened by 3 bases and J by 2 bases, with 10 bases between the two germline ends. Germline V gives CDR1 MNHEY, CDR2 SMNVEV (reference sequence).

V usage is TRBV28 and J usage is TRBJ1-6; 11 bases match TRBD1. V shed 4 bases, J shed 8 bases, and the junction held 16 bases outside the gene matches. Germline V gene data show CDR1 as MDHEN and CDR2 as SYDVKM. The CDR3 has 19 amino acids. CDR3: CASSYGTGGFLLYHSPLHF. DNA for the CDR3: TGTGCCAGCAGTTATGGGACAGGGGGATTCCTCTTATACCATTCACCCCTCCACTTT.

In its sample, this clone was seen once. The J gene is TRBJ2-6, the V gene TRBV5-1; no reliable D call. CDR3 length: 17 amino acids. V was shortened by 0 bases and J by 0 bases, with 10 bases between the two germline ends. Germline values: CDR1 SGHRS, CDR2 YFSETQ. Here the CDR3 reads CASSLDAGYSGANVLTF. CDR3 nucleotides: TGCGCCAGCAGCTTGGACGCAGGCTACTCTGGGGCCAACGTCCTGACTTTC.

The chain couples TRBV27 to TRBJ1-1; 7 bases are a match to TRBD1. This CDR3 is built from 14 residues. After removal of 5 bases from V and 2 bases from J, the junction contained 5 bases not matched to a gene. Looked up from germline, CDR1 is MNHEY and CDR2 is SMNVEV (reference sequence). The CDR3 region has the DNA TGTGCCAGCAGTCCCGGGACAGCTAACACTGAAGCTTTCTTT. This translates into CASSPGTANTEAFF.

V and J are TRBV9 and TRBJ2-1, with TRBD1 matching 7 bases. Trimming cost V 2 bases and J 3 bases; bases outside gene matches: 5. Germline assignment: CDR1 SGDLS and CDR2 YYNGEE. CDR3 length equals 15 residues. This chain's CDR3 is CASSVSGTDYNEQFF. CDR3 coding DNA: TGTGCCAGCAGCGTTAGTGGGACAGACTACAATGAGCAGTTCTTC.

This clone appeared once. CDR3 bases: TGTGCCAGCAGTACCCAGCGGGATCAAGAGACCCAGTACTTC. It codes for CASSTQRDQETQYF. The J gene is TRBJ2-5, the V gene TRBV28; 7 bases are shared with TRBD2. Germline assignment: CDR1 MDHEN and CDR2 SYDVKM. This CDR3 is built from 14 residues. The V gene end was trimmed by 5 bases and the J gene end by 2 bases; junction bases not matched to a gene: 5. The full variable domain, rest sourced from reference TRBV28 and TRBJ2-5, is DVKVTQSSRYLVKRTGEKVFLECVQDMDHENMFWYRQDPGLGLRLIYFSYDVKMKEKGDIPEGYSVSREKKERFSLILESASTNQTSMYLCASSTQRDQETQYFGPGTRLLVL.

The chain links TRBV7-6 to TRBJ2-1; TRBD1 aligns across 9 bases. The CDR3 length is 16 residues. Unmatched junction bases numbered 11, after V lost 3 bases and J lost 8 bases. CDR1 is SGHVS and CDR2 is FNYEAQ in the germline V gene. CDR3 sequence (DNA): TGTGCCAGCAGCTTGGGATGGGGACAGGGTATCGATGAGCAGTTCTTC. Amino acids: CASSLGWGQGIDEQFF.

This chain connects TRBV11-2 to TRBJ2-1; D possibly corresponds to TRBD2 (6 bases). V was trimmed by 2 bases and J by 5 bases, leaving 13 bases between them. Germline CDR1 reads SGHAT; CDR2 reads FQNNGV. This CDR3 has 15 residues. For the CDR3, the DNA is TGTGCCAGCAGCTTAATGGCTAGCGCGAACAATGAGCAGTTCTTC. Protein: CASSLMASANNEQFF.

The sample holds one count of this clone. This chain links TRBV19 with TRBJ2-3; D uncertain. The CDR3 is 13 residues long. Germline V gene data show CDR1 as LNHDA and CDR2 as SQIVND (reference sequence). Trimming cost V 5 bases and J 4 bases, with 10 bases left between them. In DNA form, the CDR3 reads TGTGCCAGTAGTCTCGCACGGTCAGATACGCAGTATTTT. This gives the protein CASSLARSDTQYF. The complete variable domain, with remaining parts taken from reference TRBV19 and TRBJ2-3, reads DGGITQSPKYLFRKEGQNVTLSCEQNLNHDAMYWYRQDPGQGLRLIYYSQIVNDFQKGDIAEGYSVSREKKESFPLTVTSAQKNPTAFYLCASSLARSDTQYFGPGTRLTVL.

The chain carries TRBV7-6 and TRBJ2-5; 7 bases line up with TRBD2. The CDR3 consists of 14 residues. V shed 1 base, J shed 5 bases, and the junction held 4 bases outside the gene matches. Germline CDR1 is SGHVS and CDR2 is FNYEAQ. The DNA for the CDR3 is TGTGCCAGCAGCTTAGTCCTGGGGGGGGAGACCCAGTACTTC. Translated, it gives CASSLVLGGETQYF.